Detailed here is one T cell receptor beta chain. V was pared by 8 bases and J by 1 base, with 7 bases of the junction left unmatched. Germline V CDR1 and CDR2: SEHNR, FQNEAQ (reference sequence). This CDR3 contains 14 residues. The data belong to a study of blood T cell repertoires in COVID-19. Study context: Samples came from the United States, Italy and Spain, spanning acute and convalescent COVID-19.

Libraries were prepared by immunoSEQ multiplex PCR; TCRdb keeps only in-frame clonotypes and omits some of them. The data show roughly 280,000 clones, roughly 86% seen once. This TCR derives from a man in his forties with active or convalescent COVID-19. The chain couples TRBV7-9 to TRBJ1-1; the match to TRBD1 covers 7 bases. The sequenced sample consisted of peripheral blood. Here the CDR3 reads CASALKGANTEAFF. In DNA form, the CDR3 reads TGTGCCAGCGCTTTGAAGGGGGCGAACACTGAAGCTTTCTTT.